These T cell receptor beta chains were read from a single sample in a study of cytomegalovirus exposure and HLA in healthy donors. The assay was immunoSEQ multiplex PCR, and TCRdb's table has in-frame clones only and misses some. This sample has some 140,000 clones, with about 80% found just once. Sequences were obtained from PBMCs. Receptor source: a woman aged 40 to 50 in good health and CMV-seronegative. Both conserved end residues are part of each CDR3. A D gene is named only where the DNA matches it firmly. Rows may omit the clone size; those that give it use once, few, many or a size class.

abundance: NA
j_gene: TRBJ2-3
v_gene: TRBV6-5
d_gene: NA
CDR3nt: TGTGCCAGCAGTTACTCCGGACAGAGCCCAAATACGCAGTATTTT
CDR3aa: CASSYSGQSPNTQYF

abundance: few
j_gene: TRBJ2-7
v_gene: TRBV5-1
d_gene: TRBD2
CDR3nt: TGCGCCAGCAGCGTCACTAGCGGTCTTGATTACGAGCAGTACTTC
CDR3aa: CASSVTSGLDYEQYF

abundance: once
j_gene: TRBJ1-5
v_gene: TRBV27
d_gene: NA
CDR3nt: TGTGCCAGCAGGACAAGCAATCAGCCCCAGCATTTT
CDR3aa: CASRTSNQPQHF

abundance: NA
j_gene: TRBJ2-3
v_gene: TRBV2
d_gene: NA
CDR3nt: TGTGCCAGCAACACCGGACTAACAGATACGCAGTATTTT
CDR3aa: CASNTGLTDTQYF

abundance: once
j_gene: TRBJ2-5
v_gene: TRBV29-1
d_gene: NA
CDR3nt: TGCAGCGTTGCCCCTCAAGAGACCCAGTACTTC
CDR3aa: CSVAPQETQYF

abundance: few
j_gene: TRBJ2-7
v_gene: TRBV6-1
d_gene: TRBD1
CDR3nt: TGTGCCAGCAGTGGGGGACAGGGGGCTTCGGACGAGCAGTACTTC
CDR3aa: CASSGGQGASDEQYF

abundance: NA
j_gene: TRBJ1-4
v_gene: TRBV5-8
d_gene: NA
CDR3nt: TGTGCCAGCAGCGGGATCCGGAAAGGGAGACTGTTTTTT
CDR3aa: CASSGIRKGRLFF

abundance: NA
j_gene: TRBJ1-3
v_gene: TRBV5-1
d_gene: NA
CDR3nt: TGCGCCAGCAGCTTCCAGGGTCAGGGCTCTGGAAACACCATATATTTT
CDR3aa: CASSFQGQGSGNTIYF

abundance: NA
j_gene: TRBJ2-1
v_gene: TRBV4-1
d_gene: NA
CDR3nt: TGCGCCAGCAGCCAAGGACTTGGCCCTCACAATGAGCAGTTCTTC
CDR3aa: CASSQGLGPHNEQFF

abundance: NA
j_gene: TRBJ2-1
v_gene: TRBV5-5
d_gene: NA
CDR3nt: TGTGCCAGCAGCCTTGCTGTTAGCCGTGAGCAGTTCTTC
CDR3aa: CASSLAVSREQFF

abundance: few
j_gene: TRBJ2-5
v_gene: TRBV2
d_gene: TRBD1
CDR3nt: TGTGCCAGTCGGACAGGGGATAGGGAGACCCAGTACTTC
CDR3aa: CASRTGDRETQYF

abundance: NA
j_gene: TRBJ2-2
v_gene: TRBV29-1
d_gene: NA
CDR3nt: TGCAGCGTTGGTGGGATAGCGCTGAACACCGGGGAGCTGTTTTTT
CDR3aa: CSVGGIALNTGELFF

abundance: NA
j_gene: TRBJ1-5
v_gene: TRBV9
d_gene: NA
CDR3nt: TGTGCCAGCAGCGTAGACGGGGGGCAGGGTCAGCCCCAGCATTTT
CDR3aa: CASSVDGGQGQPQHF

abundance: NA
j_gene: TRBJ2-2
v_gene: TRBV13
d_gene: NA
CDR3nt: TGTGCCAGCAGCTTAGGCCGTGAGAACGGGGAGCTGTTTTTT
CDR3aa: CASSLGRENGELFF

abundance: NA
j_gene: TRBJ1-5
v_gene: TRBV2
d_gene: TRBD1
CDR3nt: TGTGCCAGCGCCGGGACAGGGGGTCCTAGCAATCAGCCCCAGCATTTT
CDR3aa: CASAGTGGPSNQPQHF

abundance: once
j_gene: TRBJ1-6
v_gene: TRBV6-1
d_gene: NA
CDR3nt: TGTGCCAGCAGTGAAGCCGTACCGGTTCGTTCACCCCTCCACTTT
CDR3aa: CASSEAVPVRSPLHF

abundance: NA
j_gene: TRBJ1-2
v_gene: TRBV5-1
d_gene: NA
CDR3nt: TGCGCCAGCAGCCCGGAGCGGGGTCGGGGCTATGGCTACACCTTC
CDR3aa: CASSPERGRGYGYTF

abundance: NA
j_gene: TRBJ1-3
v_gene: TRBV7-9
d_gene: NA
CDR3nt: TGTGCCAGCAGCTCCGAGGGCGGGGGCTCTGGAAACACCATATATTTT
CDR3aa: CASSSEGGGSGNTIYF

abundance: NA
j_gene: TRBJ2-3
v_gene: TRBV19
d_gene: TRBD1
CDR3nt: TGTGCCAGTAGTATCCAAACCCCGGGACAGGGGTCAGATACGCAGTATTTT
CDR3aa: CASSIQTPGQGSDTQYF

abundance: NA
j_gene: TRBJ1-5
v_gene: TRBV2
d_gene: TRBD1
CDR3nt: TGTGCCAGCAGCGGAGGGAGGACAGGTCTAACTAATCAGCCCCAGCATTTT
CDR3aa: CASSGGRTGLTNQPQHF

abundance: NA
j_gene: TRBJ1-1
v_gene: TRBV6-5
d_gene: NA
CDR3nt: TGTGCCAGCAGCTATACAGGGCGGAACACTGAAGCTTTCTTT
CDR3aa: CASSYTGRNTEAFF

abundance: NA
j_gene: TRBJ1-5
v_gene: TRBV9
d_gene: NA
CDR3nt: TGTGCCAGCAGCCCCCGCAGGCCTCAGCCCCAGCATTTT
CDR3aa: CASSPRRPQPQHF

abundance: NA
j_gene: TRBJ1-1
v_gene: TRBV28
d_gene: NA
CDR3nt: TGTGCCAGCAGTGTATGGGGCTGGTCGGCTGAAGCTTTCTTT
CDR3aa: CASSVWGWSAEAFF

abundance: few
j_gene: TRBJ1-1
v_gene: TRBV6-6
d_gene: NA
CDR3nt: TGTGCCAGCAGCTGGCAGGCAAACACTGAAGCTTTCTTT
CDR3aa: CASSWQANTEAFF

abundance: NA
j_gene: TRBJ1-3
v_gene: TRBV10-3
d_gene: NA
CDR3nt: TGTGCCATCAGTGTCGCAGGGAGGGGGTTTGCTGGAAACACCATATATTTT
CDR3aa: CAISVAGRGFAGNTIYF

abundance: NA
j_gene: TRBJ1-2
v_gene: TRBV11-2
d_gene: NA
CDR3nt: TGTGCCAGCAGCTTGCGCGGGGGGGCGGACTATGGCTACACCTTC
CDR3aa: CASSLRGGADYGYTF

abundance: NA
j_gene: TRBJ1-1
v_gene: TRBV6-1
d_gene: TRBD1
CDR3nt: TGTGCCATTCAGGGGGCGATTGAAGCTTTCTTT
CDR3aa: CAIQGAIEAFF

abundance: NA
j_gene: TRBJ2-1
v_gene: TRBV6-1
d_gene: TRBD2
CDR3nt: TGTGCCAGCAGTCTCAGCGGGGATTCCTACAATGAGCAGTTCTTC
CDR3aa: CASSLSGDSYNEQFF

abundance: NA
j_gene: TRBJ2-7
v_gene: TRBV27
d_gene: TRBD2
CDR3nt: TGTGCCAGCAGACCCCCCAGACGGCTAGCGGCCTCCTACGAGCAGTACTTC
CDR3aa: CASRPPRRLAASYEQYF

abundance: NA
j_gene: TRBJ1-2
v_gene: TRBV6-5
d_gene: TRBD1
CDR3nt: TGTGCCAGCAGTCCCACTCTGGGACAGACGCATGGCTACACCTTC
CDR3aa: CASSPTLGQTHGYTF

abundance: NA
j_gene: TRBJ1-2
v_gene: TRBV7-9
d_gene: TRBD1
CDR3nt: TGTGCCAGCAGCCCCAGTGGAGGGGACAGGGGGCCTAACTATGGCTACACCTTC
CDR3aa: CASSPSGGDRGPNYGYTF

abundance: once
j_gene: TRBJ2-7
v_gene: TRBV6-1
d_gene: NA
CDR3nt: TGTGCCAGCACTGTTAGCTCCTACGAGCAGTACTTC
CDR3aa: CASTVSSYEQYF

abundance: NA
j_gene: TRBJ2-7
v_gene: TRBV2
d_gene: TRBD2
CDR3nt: TGTGCCAGCGGGGGGACTAGCCGCTCCTACGAGCAGTACTTC
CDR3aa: CASGGTSRSYEQYF

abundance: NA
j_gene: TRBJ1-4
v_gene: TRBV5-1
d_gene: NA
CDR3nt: TGCGCCAGCAGCTTCCGGGGGACTAATGAAAAACTGTTTTTT
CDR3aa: CASSFRGTNEKLFF

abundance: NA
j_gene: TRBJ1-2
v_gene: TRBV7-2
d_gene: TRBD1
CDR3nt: TGTGCCAGCAGCACACGACAGGGAGCTAACTATGGCTACACCTTC
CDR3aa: CASSTRQGANYGYTF

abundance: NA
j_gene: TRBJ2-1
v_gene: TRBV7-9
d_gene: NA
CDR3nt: TGTGCCAGCAGCTTAATTGGGGGAAGAGGACAGAAAAGGCTTAATGAGCAGTTCTTC
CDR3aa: CASSLIGGRGQKRLNEQFF

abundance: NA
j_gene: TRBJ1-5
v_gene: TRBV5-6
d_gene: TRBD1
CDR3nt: TGTGCCAGCAGCTACCGGACAGGGACCTGGGCAAGTGGTCAGCCCCAGCATTTT
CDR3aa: CASSYRTGTWASGQPQHF

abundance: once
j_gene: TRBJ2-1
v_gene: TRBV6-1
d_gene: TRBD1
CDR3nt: TGTGCCAGCATTTTAACAGGGGGATCCTACAATGAGCAGTTCTTC
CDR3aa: CASILTGGSYNEQFF

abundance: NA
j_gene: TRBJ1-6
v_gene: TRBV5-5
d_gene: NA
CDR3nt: TGTGCCAGCAGCTTGGACAGGGATAATTCACCCCTCCACTTT
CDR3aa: CASSLDRDNSPLHF

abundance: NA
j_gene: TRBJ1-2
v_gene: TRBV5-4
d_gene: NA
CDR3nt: TGTGCCATCCACTACCCAGAATATGGCTACACCTTC
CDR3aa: CAIHYPEYGYTF

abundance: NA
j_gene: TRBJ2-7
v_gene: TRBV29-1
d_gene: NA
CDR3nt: TGCAGCGTTATGGCAACCTCCTACGAGCAGTACTTC
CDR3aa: CSVMATSYEQYF

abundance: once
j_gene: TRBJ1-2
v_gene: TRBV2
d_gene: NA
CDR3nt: TGTGCCAGCAGTGAAGGCGGGCAATTCGATGGCTACACCTTC
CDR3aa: CASSEGGQFDGYTF

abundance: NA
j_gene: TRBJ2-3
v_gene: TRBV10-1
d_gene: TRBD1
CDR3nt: TGCGCCAGCAGTGAGTCCCCTACAGGGGATGTAGGCACAGATACGCAGTATTTT
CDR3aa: CASSESPTGDVGTDTQYF

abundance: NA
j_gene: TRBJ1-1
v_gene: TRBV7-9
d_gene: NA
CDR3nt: TGTGCCAGCAGCCCTCGAGCGGGAAGGAACACTGAAGCTTTCTTT
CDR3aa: CASSPRAGRNTEAFF

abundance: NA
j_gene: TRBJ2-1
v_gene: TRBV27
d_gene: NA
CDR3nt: TGTGCCAGCAGCCCACAGGGAATCGAAAATGAGCAGTTCTTC
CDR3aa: CASSPQGIENEQFF

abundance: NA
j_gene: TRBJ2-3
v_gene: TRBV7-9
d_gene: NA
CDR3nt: TGTGCCAGCAGCTTCCCACTAGAGACGCAGTATTTT
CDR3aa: CASSFPLETQYF

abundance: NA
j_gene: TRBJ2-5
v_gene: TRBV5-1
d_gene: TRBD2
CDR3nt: TGCGCCAGCAGCTTCGAAGGACTAGCGGGAAACAGGGAGACCCAGTACTTC
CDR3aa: CASSFEGLAGNRETQYF

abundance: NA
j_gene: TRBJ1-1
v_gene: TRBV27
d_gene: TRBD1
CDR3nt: TGTGCCAGCAGTTTTGCAGGGACAGGGGACTTGAACACTGAAGCTTTCTTT
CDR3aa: CASSFAGTGDLNTEAFF